One T cell receptor (beta chain) is described in this entry. What it recognizes is unknown. PCR primers comprised 60 Vbeta and 13 Jbeta primers. The table came from immunoSEQ multiplex PCR; TCRdb's copy has only in-frame clones and leaves some out. This table holds 150,000 or so clones, 60% to 85% found once. The sample comes from a study of cytomegalovirus exposure and HLA in healthy donors. Across the study: As released early, the data held roughly 85 million unique TCRs from HLA-typed donors.

Study results and limitations: In vitro assays verified that three CMV-associated chains recognized CMV antigens specifically. High specificity and sensitivity for cytomegalovirus status were reported for the classifier. Common viral pathogens (according to a later analysis) appeared linked to several of the most significant clusters.

V dropped 4 bases and J dropped 2 bases, with 8 bases sitting between them. Germline assignment: CDR1 SQVTM and CDR2 ANQGSEA. The CDR3 is 12 residues long. The genes are TRBV29-1 and TRBJ2-5; weak D call: TRBD1 (6 bases). Specimen: PBMCs. The TCR was taken from a man aged 40-50 years in good health and CMV-seropositive. The DNA of the CDR3 is TGCAGCGTTGTACAGGGTCAAGAGACCCAGTACTTC. Translation gives CSVVQGQETQYF.